This is a list of T cell receptor beta chains from one sample in a study of blood T cell repertoires in COVID-19. Profiling relied on immunoSEQ multiplex PCR, and the TCRdb table lists in-frame clones only, not all of them. The sample has about 250,000 clones, approximately 86% seen once. Sequenced sample: peripheral blood. The receptors were sampled from a woman in her fifties or sixties who had recovered from COVID-19. CDR3s include the opening cysteine and the closing phenylalanine or tryptophan. D genes are given only for firm matches. A row's size may be missing; if present it is once, few, many or a size class.

TRBD2	NA	TRBJ2-5	TRBV5-6	TGTGCCAGCAGTCAACTAGCGGGGGGACGGGAGACCCAGTACTTC	CASSQLAGGRETQYF
TRBD1	NA	TRBJ1-2	TRBV11-2	TGTGCCAGCAGCTTGGGACAGGGGGGGGCCGATGGCTACACCTTC	CASSLGQGGADGYTF
TRBD1	NA	TRBJ1-6	TRBV5-6	TGTGCCAGCAGCGGGACAGGGGAATCACCCCTCCACTTT	CASSGTGESPLHF
NA	NA	TRBJ2-5	TRBV19	TGTGCCAGTAGTAAGGGGGGGGACCAGAAGACCCAGTACTTC	CASSKGGDQKTQYF
TRBD1	NA	TRBJ1-2	TRBV18	TGTGCCAGCTCACCAGACCGGACAGGGGGCTACACCTTC	CASSPDRTGGYTF
NA	NA	TRBJ2-4	TRBV6-5	TGTGCCAGCAGGGGGACTTTAGCCAAAAACATTCAGTACTTC	CASRGTLAKNIQYF
NA	few	TRBJ1-5	TRBV19	TGTGCCAGTAGTAGGGACACCAATCAGCCCCAGCATTTT	CASSRDTNQPQHF
NA	once	TRBJ2-3	TRBV19	TGTGCCTCGGGGTTCCGATCCGATACGCAGTATTTT	CASGFRSDTQYF
NA	NA	TRBJ2-2	TRBV5-1	TGCGCCAGCAAGCAAGATAGCGCTCCCGGGGAGCTGTTTTTT	CASKQDSAPGELFF
NA	NA	TRBJ2-5	TRBV5-4	TGTGCCAGCAGCTTGGACTCGGGGGAGACCCAGTACTTC	CASSLDSGETQYF
NA	NA	TRBJ2-1	TRBV21-1	TGTGCCAGCAGCAAAACGGGGACAGGGAGGTCGGATGAGCAGTTCTTC	CASSKTGTGRSDEQFF
TRBD2	NA	TRBJ2-5	TRBV11-3	TGTGCCAGCAGCCCTGGGGCGACTAGCGGGGGGAAAGAGACCCAGTACTTC	CASSPGATSGGKETQYF
TRBD1	NA	TRBJ2-7	TRBV6-5	TGTGCCAGCAGTAGACCGGGACAGGGGTACGAGCAGTACTTC	CASSRPGQGYEQYF
TRBD1	NA	TRBJ2-2	TRBV7-3	TGTGCCAGCAGCTTCCAGGGGGCGCAGGGCGGGGAGCTGTTTTTT	CASSFQGAQGGELFF
TRBD1	NA	TRBJ1-4	TRBV29-1	TGCAGCGTTGAAGCCCCGACAGGGGGAAGTGAAAAACTGTTTTTT	CSVEAPTGGSEKLFF
TRBD2	NA	TRBJ2-5	TRBV15	TGTGCCACCAGCTTCCAGACTAGCGGGGGGGCAGAGACCCAGTACTTC	CATSFQTSGGAETQYF
TRBD2	NA	TRBJ2-1	TRBV9	TGTGCCAGCAGCGTAGTGGGGACTAGCGGTTACAATGAGCAGTTCTTC	CASSVVGTSGYNEQFF
NA	NA	TRBJ2-6	TRBV5-6	TGTGCCAGCAGCTATATCAACGTCCTGACTTTC	CASSYINVLTF
TRBD1	many	TRBJ1-1	TRBV6-6	TGTGCCAGCAGTTACGAGGGGGCGATACCTGAAGCTTTCTTT	CASSYEGAIPEAFF
NA	NA	TRBJ2-2	TRBV7-9	TGTGCCAGCAGCTTAGAAGCCCGGGGTTGGGAGCTGTTTTTT	CASSLEARGWELFF
NA	NA	TRBJ1-1	TRBV9	TGTGCCAGCAGCGAAGGGACACAGACTGAAGCTTTCTTT	CASSEGTQTEAFF
TRBD1	NA	TRBJ1-5	TRBV28	TGTGCCAGCAGTAAGCGACAGGGAGGCAATCAGCCCCAGCATTTT	CASSKRQGGNQPQHF
TRBD2	NA	TRBJ2-7	TRBV28	TGTGCCAGCAGTACTCCGGGACTAGTCTACGAGCAGTACTTC	CASSTPGLVYEQYF
NA	NA	TRBJ1-4	TRBV7-2	TGTGCCAGCAGCTTAGTAGCGGGAAAACTGTTTTTT	CASSLVAGKLFF
TRBD1	NA	TRBJ2-7	TRBV5-1	TGCGCCAGCAGCTCACGACAGGGGGCGGACGAGCAGTACTTC	CASSSRQGADEQYF
NA	NA	TRBJ1-4	TRBV28	TGTGCCAGCAGTTTTGGGCGCGGGGCTGAAAAACTGTTTTTT	CASSFGRGAEKLFF
NA	NA	TRBJ1-3	TRBV19	TGTGCCAGTAGTATTCATCGACAGGGAAACACCATATATTTT	CASSIHRQGNTIYF